Below, 7 T cell receptor beta chains from the same sample are listed, as sequenced in a study of shared clonotypes between healthy human individuals. TCRdb keeps only in-frame clones here, not all; method: immunoSEQ multiplex PCR. The sample has approximately 530,000 clones; about 96% are singletons. The sample consisted of naive CD4+ T cells sorted from blood. The subset denotes: CD45RA+ positively selected. These TCRs come from a woman aged 25 to 39 in good health.

The rearrangement joins TRBV7-2 to TRBJ2-7; a weak D match, TRBD2 (5 bases). Per the germline V gene, CDR1 is SGHTA and CDR2 is FQGNSA. The CDR3 is 16 residues long. The V end was cut by 1 base, the J end by 3 bases, with 16 bases between. CDR3 loop: CASSLVGSGNYYEQYF. The CDR3 region has the DNA TGTGCCAGCAGCTTAGTCGGTTCGGGAAACTACTACGAGCAGTACTTC.

V gene TRBV6-1 combines with J gene TRBJ2-5, with D uncertain. This CDR3 has 15 residues. The germline V gene has CDR1 MNHNS and CDR2 SASEGT. Trimming shortened V by 1 base and J by 0 bases, and 9 bases separated the two germline ends. The CDR3 DNA reads TGTGCCAGCAGTGAAGTACAGATGTACCAAGAGACCCAGTACTTC. It codes for CASSEVQMYQETQYF.

This chain links TRBV27 with TRBJ2-7; 8 bases align to TRBD1. The CDR3 loop spans 14 amino acids. Germline V gene data show CDR1 as MNHEY and CDR2 as SMNVEV (reference sequence). Trimming removed 6 bases from V and 3 bases from J; junction bases left unmatched: 7. CDR3 protein: CASRRGTGYYEQYF. In DNA, the CDR3 is TGTGCCAGCAGGCGCGGGACAGGCTACTACGAGCAGTACTTC.

The J gene is TRBJ2-1, the V gene TRBV15, with 10 nucleotides matching TRBD2. The germline CDR1 and CDR2 sequences are LNHNV and YYDKDF (reference sequence). After removal of 7 bases from V and 3 bases from J, the junction contained 18 bases not matched to a gene. This CDR3 has 19 residues. CDR3 sequence reads: CATKESGRGSRTFYNEQFF. As DNA, the CDR3 is TGTGCCACCAAAGAAAGCGGGAGGGGATCTAGGACTTTCTACAATGAGCAGTTCTTC.

The chain is built from TRBV4-1 and TRBJ2-7; D remains ambiguous. The germline gives CDR1 MGHRA, CDR2 YSYEKL. This CDR3 region has 11 residues. Between the trimmed V and J ends, which lost 5 bases and 6 bases, there was a span of 8 bases. CDR3 sequence (DNA): TGCGCCAGCAGCAGCAACTCCGAGCAGTACTTC. Its protein is CASSSNSEQYF.

The chain carries TRBV29-1 and TRBJ1-3; 9 nucleotides line up with TRBD1. V lost 6 bases, J lost 4 bases, and 4 bases stayed unmatched. Germline lookup yields CDR1 SQVTM and CDR2 ANQGSEA. This CDR3 comprises 13 residues. The CDR3 bases are TGCAGCGTCGGACAGGGGTACGGAAACACCATATATTTT. Residues: CSVGQGYGNTIYF. Supplemented by reference TRBV29-1 and TRBJ1-3, the full variable domain reads SAVISQKPSRDICQRGTSLTIQCQVDSQVTMMFWYRQQPGQSLTLIATANQGSEATYESGFVIDKFPISRPNLTFSTLTVSNMSPEDSSIYLCSVGQGYGNTIYFGEGSWLTVV.

The chain is built from TRBV29-1 and TRBJ2-6; D remains unclear. This CDR3 comprises 16 residues. The V and J ends lost 0 bases and 0 bases respectively, with 9 bases between them. CDR1 SQVTM and CDR2 ANQGSEA come from the germline V gene. The CDR3 spells CSVEDRTSSGANVLTF. Here the CDR3 DNA reads TGCAGCGTTGAAGACCGGACCTCCTCTGGGGCCAACGTCCTGACTTTC.